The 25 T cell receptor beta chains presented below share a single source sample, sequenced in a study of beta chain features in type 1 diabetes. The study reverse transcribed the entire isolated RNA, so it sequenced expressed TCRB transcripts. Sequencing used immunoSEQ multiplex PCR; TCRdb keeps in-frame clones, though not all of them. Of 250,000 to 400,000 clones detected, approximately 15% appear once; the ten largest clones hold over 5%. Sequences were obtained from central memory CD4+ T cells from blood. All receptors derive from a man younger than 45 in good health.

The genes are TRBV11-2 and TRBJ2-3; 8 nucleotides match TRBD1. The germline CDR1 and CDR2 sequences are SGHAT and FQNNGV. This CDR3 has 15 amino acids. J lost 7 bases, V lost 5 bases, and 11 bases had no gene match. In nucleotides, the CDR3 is TGTGCCAGCAGCCCCCCGGGGACAGGTACAAATACGCAGTATTTT. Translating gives CASSPPGTGTNTQYF.

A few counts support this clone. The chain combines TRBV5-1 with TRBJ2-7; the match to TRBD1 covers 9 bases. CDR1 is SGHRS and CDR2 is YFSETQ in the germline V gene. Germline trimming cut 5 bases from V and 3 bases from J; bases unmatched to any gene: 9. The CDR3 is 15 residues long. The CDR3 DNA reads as TGCGCCAGCAGTCCCGGGACAGGGTCGATCTACGAGCAGTACTTC. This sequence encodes CASSPGTGSIYEQYF. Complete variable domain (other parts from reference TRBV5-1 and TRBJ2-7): KAGVTQTPRYLIKTRGQQVTLSCSPISGHRSVSWYQQTPGQGLQFLFEYFSETQRNKGNFPGRFSGRQFSNSRSEMNVSTLELGDSALYLCASSPGTGSIYEQYFGPGTRLTVT.

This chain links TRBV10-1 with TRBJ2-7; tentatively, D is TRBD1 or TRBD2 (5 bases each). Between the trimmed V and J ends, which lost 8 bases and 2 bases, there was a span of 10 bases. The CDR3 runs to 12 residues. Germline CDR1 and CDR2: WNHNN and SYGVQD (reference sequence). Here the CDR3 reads CASSEGPYEQYF. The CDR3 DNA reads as TGCGCCAGCTCCGAGGGGCCCTACGAGCAGTACTTC.

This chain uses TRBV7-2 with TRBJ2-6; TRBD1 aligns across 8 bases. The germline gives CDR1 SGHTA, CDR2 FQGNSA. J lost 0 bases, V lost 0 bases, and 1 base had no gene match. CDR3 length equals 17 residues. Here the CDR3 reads CASSLAGTGSGANVLTF. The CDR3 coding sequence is TGTGCCAGCAGCTTAGCGGGGACAGGCTCTGGGGCCAACGTCCTGACTTTC.

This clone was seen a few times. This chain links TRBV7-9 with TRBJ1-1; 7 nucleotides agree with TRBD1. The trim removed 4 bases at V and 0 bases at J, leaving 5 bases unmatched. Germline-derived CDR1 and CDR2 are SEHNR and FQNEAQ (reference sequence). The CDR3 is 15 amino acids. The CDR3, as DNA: TGTGCCAGCAGCTCATCGGGACAGATGAACACTGAAGCTTTCTTT. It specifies CASSSSGQMNTEAFF.

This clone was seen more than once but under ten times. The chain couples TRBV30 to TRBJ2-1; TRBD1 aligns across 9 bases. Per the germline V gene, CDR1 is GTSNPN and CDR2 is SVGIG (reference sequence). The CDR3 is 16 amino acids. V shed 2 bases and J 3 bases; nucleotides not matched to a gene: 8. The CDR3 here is CAWSLTGTGSYNEQFF. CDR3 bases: TGTGCCTGGAGTTTAACCGGGACAGGGAGCTACAATGAGCAGTTCTTC.

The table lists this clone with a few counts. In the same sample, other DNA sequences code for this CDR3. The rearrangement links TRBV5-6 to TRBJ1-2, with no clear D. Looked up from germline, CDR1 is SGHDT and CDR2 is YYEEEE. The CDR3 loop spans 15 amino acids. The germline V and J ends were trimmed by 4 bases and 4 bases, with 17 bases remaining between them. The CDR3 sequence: CASSPPGRTGYGYTF. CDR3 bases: TGTGCCAGCAGCCCCCCGGGGAGGACGGGCTATGGCTACACCTTC.

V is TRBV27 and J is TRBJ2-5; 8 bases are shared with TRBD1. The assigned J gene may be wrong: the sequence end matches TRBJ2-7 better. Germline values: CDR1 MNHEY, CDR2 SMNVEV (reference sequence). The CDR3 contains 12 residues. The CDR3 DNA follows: TGTGCCAGCAAACAGGGGGCCTACGAGCAGTACTTC. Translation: CASKQGAYEQYF.

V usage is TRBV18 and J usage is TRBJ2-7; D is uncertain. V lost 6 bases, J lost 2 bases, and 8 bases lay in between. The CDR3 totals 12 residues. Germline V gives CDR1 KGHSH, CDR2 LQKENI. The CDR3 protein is CASSPTTYEQYF. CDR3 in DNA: TGTGCCAGCTCCCCAACCACCTACGAGCAGTACTTC.

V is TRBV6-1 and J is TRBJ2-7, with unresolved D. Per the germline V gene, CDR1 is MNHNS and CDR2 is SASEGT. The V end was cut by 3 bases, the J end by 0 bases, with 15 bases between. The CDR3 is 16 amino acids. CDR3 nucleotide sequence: TGTGCCAGCAGTGATCCGTCAGGTAGGAGCTCCTACGAGCAGTACGTC. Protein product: CASSDPSGRSSYEQYV.

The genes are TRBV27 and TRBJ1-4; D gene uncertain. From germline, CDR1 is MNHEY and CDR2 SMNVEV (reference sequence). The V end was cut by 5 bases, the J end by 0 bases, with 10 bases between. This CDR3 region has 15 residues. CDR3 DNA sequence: TGTGCCAGCAGTCCAACCTTTGCAACTAATGAAAAACTGTTTTTT. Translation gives CASSPTFATNEKLFF.

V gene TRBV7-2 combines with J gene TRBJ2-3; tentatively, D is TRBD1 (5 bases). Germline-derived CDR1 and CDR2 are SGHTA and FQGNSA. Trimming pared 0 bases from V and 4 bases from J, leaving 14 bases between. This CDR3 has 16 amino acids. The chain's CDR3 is CASSLAGQGSPDTQYF. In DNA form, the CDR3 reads TGTGCCAGCAGCTTAGCAGGGCAGGGATCCCCAGATACGCAGTATTTT.

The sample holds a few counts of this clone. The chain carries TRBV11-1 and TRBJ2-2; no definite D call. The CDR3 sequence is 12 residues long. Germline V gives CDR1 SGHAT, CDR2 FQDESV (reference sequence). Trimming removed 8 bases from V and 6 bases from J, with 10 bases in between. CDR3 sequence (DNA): TGTGCCAGCGGGGATTGGTCCGGGGAGCTGTTTTTT. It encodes CASGDWSGELFF.

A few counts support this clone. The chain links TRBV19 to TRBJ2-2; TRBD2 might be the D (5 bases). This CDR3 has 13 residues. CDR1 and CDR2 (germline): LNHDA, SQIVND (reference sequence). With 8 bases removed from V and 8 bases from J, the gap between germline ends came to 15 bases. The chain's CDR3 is CASSTNGEGELFF. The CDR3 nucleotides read TGTGCCAGTTCAACCAATGGGGAGGGGGAGCTGTTTTTT.

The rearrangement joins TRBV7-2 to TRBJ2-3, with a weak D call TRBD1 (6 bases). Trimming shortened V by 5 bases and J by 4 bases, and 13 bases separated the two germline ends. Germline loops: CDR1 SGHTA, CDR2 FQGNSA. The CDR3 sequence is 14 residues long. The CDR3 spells CASSKRAGADTQYF. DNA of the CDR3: TGTGCCAGCAGCAAGAGGGCAGGGGCAGATACGCAGTATTTT.

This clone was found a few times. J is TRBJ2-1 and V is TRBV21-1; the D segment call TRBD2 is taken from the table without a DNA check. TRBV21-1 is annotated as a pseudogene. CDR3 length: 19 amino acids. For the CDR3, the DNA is TGTGCCAGCAGCAGAGGAGCGGGAGGGCCAGTTAAATCCTACAATGAGCAGTTCTTC. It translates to CASSRGAGGPVKSYNEQFF.

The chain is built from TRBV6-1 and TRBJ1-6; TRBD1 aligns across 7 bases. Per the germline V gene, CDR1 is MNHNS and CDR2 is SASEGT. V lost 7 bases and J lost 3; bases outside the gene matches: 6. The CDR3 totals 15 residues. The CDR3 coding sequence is TGTGCCAGCATCCGGGGGGACAGCTATAATTCACCCCTCCACTTT. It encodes CASIRGDSYNSPLHF.

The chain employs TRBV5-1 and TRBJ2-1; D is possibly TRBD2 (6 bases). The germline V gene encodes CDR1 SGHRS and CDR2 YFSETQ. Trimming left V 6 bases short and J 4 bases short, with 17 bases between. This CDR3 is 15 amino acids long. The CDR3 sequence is CASKKGTQSYNEQFF. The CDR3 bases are TGCGCCAGCAAAAAAGGGACTCAGAGTTACAATGAGCAGTTCTTC.

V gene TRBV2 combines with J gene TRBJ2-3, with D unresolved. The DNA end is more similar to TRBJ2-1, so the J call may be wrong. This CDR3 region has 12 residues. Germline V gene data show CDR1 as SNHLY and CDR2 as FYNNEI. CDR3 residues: CASSDEVTSQFF. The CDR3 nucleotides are TGTGCCAGCAGTGATGAGGTCACCTCGCAGTTCTTC.

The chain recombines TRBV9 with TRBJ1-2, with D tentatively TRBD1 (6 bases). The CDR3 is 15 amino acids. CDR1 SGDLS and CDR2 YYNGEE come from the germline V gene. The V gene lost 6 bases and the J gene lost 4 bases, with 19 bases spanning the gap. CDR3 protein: CASNPQGNPSYGYTF. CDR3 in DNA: TGTGCCAGCAACCCGCAGGGGAACCCCAGCTATGGCTACACCTTC.

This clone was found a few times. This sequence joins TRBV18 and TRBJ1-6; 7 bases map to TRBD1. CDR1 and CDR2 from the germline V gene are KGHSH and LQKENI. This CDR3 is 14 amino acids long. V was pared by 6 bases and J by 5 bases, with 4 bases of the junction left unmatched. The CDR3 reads CASSSGTDNSPLHF. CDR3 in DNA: TGTGCCAGCTCCTCCGGGACAGATAATTCACCCCTCCACTTT.

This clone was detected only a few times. The CDR3 loop reads CASSLSLGKTEAFF. The CDR3 DNA sequence: TGTGCCAGCAGCTTATCTCTGGGGAAAACTGAAGCTTTCTTT. V is TRBV7-2 and J is TRBJ1-1; D call uncertain. This CDR3 has 14 amino acids. Looked up from germline, CDR1 is SGHTA and CDR2 is FQGNSA. Trimming took off 2 bases at V and 5 bases at J, with 12 bases between the two ends. Filled out from reference TRBV7-2 and TRBJ1-1, the complete variable domain reads GAGVSQSPSNKVTEKGKDVELRCDPISGHTALYWYRQSLGQGLEFLIYFQGNSAPDKSGLPSDRFSAERTGGSVSTLTIQRTQQEDSAVYLCASSLSLGKTEAFFGQGTRLTVV.

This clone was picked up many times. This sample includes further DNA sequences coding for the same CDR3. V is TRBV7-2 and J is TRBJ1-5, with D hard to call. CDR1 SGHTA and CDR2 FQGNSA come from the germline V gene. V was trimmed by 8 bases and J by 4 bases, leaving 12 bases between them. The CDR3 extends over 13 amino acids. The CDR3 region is CASGLRGNQPQHF. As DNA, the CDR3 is TGTGCCAGCGGGCTGCGTGGGAATCAGCCCCAGCATTTT. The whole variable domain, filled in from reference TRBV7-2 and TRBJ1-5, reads GAGVSQSPSNKVTEKGKDVELRCDPISGHTALYWYRQSLGQGLEFLIYFQGNSAPDKSGLPSDRFSAERTGGSVSTLTIQRTQQEDSAVYLCASGLRGNQPQHFGDGTRLSIL.

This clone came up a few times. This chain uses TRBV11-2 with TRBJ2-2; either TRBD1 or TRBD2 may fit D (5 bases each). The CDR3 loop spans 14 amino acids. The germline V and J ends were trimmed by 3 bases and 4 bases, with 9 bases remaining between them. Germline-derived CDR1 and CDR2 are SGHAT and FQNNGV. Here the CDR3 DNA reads TGTGCCAGCAGCTTGAGGGGAATCACCGGGGAGCTGTTTTTT. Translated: CASSLRGITGELFF.

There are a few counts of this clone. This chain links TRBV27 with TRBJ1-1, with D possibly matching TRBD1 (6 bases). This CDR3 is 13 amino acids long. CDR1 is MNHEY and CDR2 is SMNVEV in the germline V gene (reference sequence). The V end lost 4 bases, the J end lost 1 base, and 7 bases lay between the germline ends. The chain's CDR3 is CASSSGQNTEAFF. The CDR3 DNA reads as TGTGCCAGCAGTTCGGGACAGAACACTGAAGCTTTCTTT.